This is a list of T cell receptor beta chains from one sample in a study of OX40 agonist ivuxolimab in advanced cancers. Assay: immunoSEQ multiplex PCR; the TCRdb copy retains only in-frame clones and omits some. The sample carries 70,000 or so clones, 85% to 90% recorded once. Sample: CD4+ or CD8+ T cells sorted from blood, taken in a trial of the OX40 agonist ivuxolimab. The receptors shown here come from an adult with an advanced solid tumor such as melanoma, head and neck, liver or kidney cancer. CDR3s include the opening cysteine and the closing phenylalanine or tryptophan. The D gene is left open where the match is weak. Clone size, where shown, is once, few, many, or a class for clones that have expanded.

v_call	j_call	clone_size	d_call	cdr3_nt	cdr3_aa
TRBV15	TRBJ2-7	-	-	TGTGCCACCAGCACGCGGGGTCCGGGACCTCAGTACTTC	CATSTRGPGPQYF
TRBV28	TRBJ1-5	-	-	TGTGCCAGCAGCGTGACAGACAATCAGCCCCAGCATTTT	CASSVTDNQPQHF
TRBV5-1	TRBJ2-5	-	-	TGCGCCAGCAGCTCCAGGGACTTAGAGACCCAGTACTTC	CASSSRDLETQYF
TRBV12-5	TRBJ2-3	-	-	TGTGCTAGTCTCCGTGGTCAGGGCGATAGCACAGATACGCAGTATTTT	CASLRGQGDSTDTQYF
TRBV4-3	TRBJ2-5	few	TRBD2	TGCGCCAGCAGCCAAGATCGGCCTAGCGGGGGCCGGGGGACCCAGTACTTC	CASSQDRPSGGRGTQYF
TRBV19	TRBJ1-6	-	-	TGTGCCAGTACCTCTGGGATGGGGGGAGCACCCCTCCACTTT	CASTSGMGGAPLHF
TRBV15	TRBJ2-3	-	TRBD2	TGTGCCACCAGCAGAGATCGGCTAGCGGGGGGGGCCGGCGTCGCAGATACGCAGTATTTT	CATSRDRLAGGAGVADTQYF
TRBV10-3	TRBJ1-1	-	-	TGTGCCATCAGGGACGGGGGAACTGAAGCTTTCTTT	CAIRDGGTEAFF
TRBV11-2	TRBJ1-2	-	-	TGTGCCAGCAGCTTAGAGCCCCGAGGGGGTAAAAACTATGGCTACACCTTC	CASSLEPRGGKNYGYTF
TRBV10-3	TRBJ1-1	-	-	TGTGCCATCAGTGAGTCGGGCCAGGGAGCTGAAGCTTTCTTT	CAISESGQGAEAFF
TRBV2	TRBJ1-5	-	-	TGTGCCAGCAGTCCCCATAGCAATCAGCCCCAGCATTTT	CASSPHSNQPQHF
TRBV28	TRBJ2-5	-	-	TGTGCCAGCAGTTTAGCAGGGCTGGCGTCACAAGAGACCCAGTACTTC	CASSLAGLASQETQYF
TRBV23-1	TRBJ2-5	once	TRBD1	TGCGCCAGCAGTCTGCACAGGGGGCGCGTTCAAGAGACCCAGTACTTC	CASSLHRGRVQETQYF
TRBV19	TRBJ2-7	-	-	TGTGCCAGTGCCTCTGGCGGAGGGTCCTACGAGCAGTACTTC	CASASGGGSYEQYF
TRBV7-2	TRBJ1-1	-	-	TGTGCCAGCATACAATTTCCGGGAAACACTGAAGCTTTCTTT	CASIQFPGNTEAFF
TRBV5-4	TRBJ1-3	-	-	TGTGCCAGCAGCCAGAGTGCGGATGGAAACACCATATATTTT	CASSQSADGNTIYF
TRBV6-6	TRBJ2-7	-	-	TGTGCCAGCAGAGCACCGGGACGCCACTACGAGCAGTACTTC	CASRAPGRHYEQYF
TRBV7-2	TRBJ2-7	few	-	TGTGCCAGCAGCCCGTTTGGGGGGGCAGCCTACGAGCAGTACTTC	CASSPFGGAAYEQYF
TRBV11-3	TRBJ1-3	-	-	TGTGCCAGCAGCCGTAACTCTGGAAACACCATATATTTT	CASSRNSGNTIYF
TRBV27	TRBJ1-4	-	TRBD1	TGTGCCAGCAGTACAAGACAGGGGGCCGGAAAACTGTTTTTT	CASSTRQGAGKLFF
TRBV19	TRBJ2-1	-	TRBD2	TGTGCCAGTAGTATAGAGGGGACTAGCGGGATAGATAATGAGCAGTTCTTC	CASSIEGTSGIDNEQFF
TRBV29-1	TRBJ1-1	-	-	TGCAGCGTCACCAAGATGAACACTGAAGCTTTCTTT	CSVTKMNTEAFF
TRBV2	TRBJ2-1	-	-	TGTGCCAGCAGTGAGGCAGGGGGGTACACGTTACAGTTCTTC	CASSEAGGYTLQFF
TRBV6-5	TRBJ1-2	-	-	TGTGCCAGCAGAACAGGTTACTATGGCTACACCTTC	CASRTGYYGYTF
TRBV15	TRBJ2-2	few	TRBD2	TGTGCCACGGGTAAAGGGACTACGAACACCGGGGAGCTGTTTTTT	CATGKGTTNTGELFF
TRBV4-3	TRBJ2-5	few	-	TGCGCCAGCAGCCAAGGACGTTCACAGGCGGAGACCCAGTACTTC	CASSQGRSQAETQYF
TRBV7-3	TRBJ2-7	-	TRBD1	TGTGCCAGCAGCTCGGACAGGGGGCTGCCCTACGAGCAGTACTTC	CASSSDRGLPYEQYF
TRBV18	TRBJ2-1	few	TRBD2	TGTGCCAGCTCACCACCGATTCGGGGGGATTACAATGAGCAGTTCTTC	CASSPPIRGDYNEQFF
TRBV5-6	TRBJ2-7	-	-	TGTGCCAGCACCCGGAATAGCTACGAGCAGTACTTC	CASTRNSYEQYF
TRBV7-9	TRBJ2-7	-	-	TGTGCCAGCAGCTCCTCCGGGACGGACTACGAGCAGTACTTC	CASSSSGTDYEQYF
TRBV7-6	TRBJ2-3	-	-	TGTGCCAGCAGCTTATTAGGGGGCACAGATACGCAGTATTTT	CASSLLGGTDTQYF
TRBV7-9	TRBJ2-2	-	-	TGTGCCAGCAGCCGTCCTGAAGCTTCGAACACCGGGGAGCTGTTTTTT	CASSRPEASNTGELFF
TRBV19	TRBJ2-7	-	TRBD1	TGTGCCAGTAGTGTCCGGGACAGGCTCTACGAGCAGTACTTC	CASSVRDRLYEQYF
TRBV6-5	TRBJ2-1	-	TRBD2	TGTGCCAGCAGCACCGGGACTAGGACCTACAATGAGCAGTTCTTC	CASSTGTRTYNEQFF
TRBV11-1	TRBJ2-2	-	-	TGTGCCAGCAGCCCCCCTAGCGCCTCAGGTGGGGAGCTGTTTTTT	CASSPPSASGGELFF
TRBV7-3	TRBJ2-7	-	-	TGTGCCAGCAGCTCAAACACCTACGAGCAGTACTTC	CASSSNTYEQYF
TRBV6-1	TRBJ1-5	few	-	TGTGCCAGCGGGGGCAGGTCTTTTAATCAGCCCCAGCATTTT	CASGGRSFNQPQHF
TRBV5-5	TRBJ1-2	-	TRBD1	TGTGCCAGCAGCTTTCCAGGGGGCGGCTATGGCTACACCTTC	CASSFPGGGYGYTF
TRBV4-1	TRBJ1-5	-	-	TGCGCCAGCGGGGCCGGAGATAGCAATCAGCCCCAGCATTTT	CASGAGDSNQPQHF
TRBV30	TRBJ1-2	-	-	TGTGCCCGGTCGTGGGCTAGGGGGTCGGGCTACACCTTC	CARSWARGSGYTF
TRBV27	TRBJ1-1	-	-	TGTGCCAGCACTTCCGGGCAGGGGCTGAACACTGAAGCTTTCTTT	CASTSGQGLNTEAFF
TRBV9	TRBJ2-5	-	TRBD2	TGTGCCAGCAGCGGGACTAGCCTGGAGACCCAGTACTTC	CASSGTSLETQYF
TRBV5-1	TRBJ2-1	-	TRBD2	TGCGCCAGCAGCCGAGAGAGGGGAGGGAACTCCTACAATGAGCAGTTCTTC	CASSRERGGNSYNEQFF
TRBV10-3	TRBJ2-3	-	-	TGTGCCATCAGTGAAAACCCCTCGATTACCACAGATACGCAGTATTTT	CAISENPSITTDTQYF
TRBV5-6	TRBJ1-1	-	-	TGTGCCAGCAGACTAGCCAGTAACACTGAAGCTTTCTTT	CASRLASNTEAFF
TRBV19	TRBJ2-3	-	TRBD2	TGTGCCAGTAGTAATAGCGGGGCCCCCACAGATACGCAGTATTTT	CASSNSGAPTDTQYF
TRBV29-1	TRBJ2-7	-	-	TGCAGCGCTGCGAGGGGGAACTACGAGCAGTACTTC	CSAARGNYEQYF
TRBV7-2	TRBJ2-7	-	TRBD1	TGTGCCAGCAGCTTAGCGGGGACAGGGGGCTACGAGCAGTACTTC	CASSLAGTGGYEQYF
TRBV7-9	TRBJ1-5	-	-	TGTGCCAGCAGCTTAGGGGGCGGCAATCAGCCCCAGCATTTT	CASSLGGGNQPQHF